The 3 T cell receptor beta chains below all came from one sample that was sequenced in a study of type 1 and type 2 diabetes patients. The PCR template was genomic DNA. The TCR beta CDR3 region was amplified using 30 forward and 13 reverse primers. One entry per CDR3 protein results from TCRdb running MiXCR on the multiplex PCR reads. Of under 300,000 distinct CDR3 sequences in the sample, roughly 50% were seen once. Sequencing was carried out using peripheral blood mononuclear cells (PBMCs). The receptor set was obtained from a man younger than 35 with type 2 diabetes.

V and J are TRBV20-1 and TRBJ1-1, with 9 bases identical to TRBD1. The CDR3 length is 16 residues. Germline V gene data show CDR1 as DFQATT and CDR2 as SNEGSKA (reference sequence). The V gene end was trimmed by 5 bases and the J gene end by 5 bases; junction bases not matched to a gene: 15. The CDR3 is CSALDRDRVRGTEAFF. The DNA of the CDR3 is TGCAGTGCTCTTGACCGGGACAGGGTAAGAGGGACTGAAGCTTTCTTT.

Regarding this clonotype: A junction boundary mismatches the germline segment, possibly from a read error. The CDR3 nucleotides are TGTGCCAGCAGAGAACCGACGTCAAATTCACCCCTCCACTTT. This sequence encodes CASREPTSNSPLHF. This chain joins TRBV4-1 and TRBJ1-6; D uncertain. The germline gives CDR1 MGHRA, CDR2 YSYEKL. The CDR3 covers 14 residues.

This clonotype was counted a few times. The chain uses TRBV20-1 and TRBJ2-1; D is possibly TRBD1 (6 bases). This CDR3 is 12 amino acids long. Trimming pared 6 bases from V and 5 bases from J, leaving 11 bases between. Germline CDR1 is DFQATT and CDR2 is SNEGSKA (reference sequence). The chain's CDR3 is CSATWTDNEQFF. The DNA of the CDR3 is TGCAGTGCCACGTGGACAGACAATGAGCAGTTCTTC.